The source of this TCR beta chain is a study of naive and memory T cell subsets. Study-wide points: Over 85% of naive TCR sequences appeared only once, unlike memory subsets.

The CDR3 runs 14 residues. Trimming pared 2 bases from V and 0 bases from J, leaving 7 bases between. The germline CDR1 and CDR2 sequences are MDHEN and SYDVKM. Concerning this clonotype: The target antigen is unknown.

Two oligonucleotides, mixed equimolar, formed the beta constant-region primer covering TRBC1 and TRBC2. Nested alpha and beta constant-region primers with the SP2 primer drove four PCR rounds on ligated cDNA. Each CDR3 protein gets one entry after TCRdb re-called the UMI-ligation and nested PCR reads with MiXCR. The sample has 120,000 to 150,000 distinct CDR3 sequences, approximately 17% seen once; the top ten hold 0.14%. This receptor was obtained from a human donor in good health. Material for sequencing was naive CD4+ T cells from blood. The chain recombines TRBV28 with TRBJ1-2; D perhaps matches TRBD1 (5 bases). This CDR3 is CASSLDSPNYGYTF. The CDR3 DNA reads TGTGCCAGCAGTTTAGACAGCCCTAACTATGGCTACACCTTC.